This TCR beta chain comes out of a study of T-cell reconstitution after alpha-beta-depleted transplantation in children. Study conclusions and caveats: There were reportedly several hundred expanded graft clones from which alpha-beta T cells came about two months after transplant.

Construction of the TCRbeta library involved unique molecular identifiers. Using its own MiXCR run on the PCR reads, TCRdb lists one record per CDR3 protein. The sample lists almost 250,000 distinct CDR3 sequences, about a quarter seen once, with about 2.6% in the top ten. This clonotype showed up just a few times. Its antigen remains unidentified. The germline V gene encodes CDR1 SGHTA and CDR2 FQGNSA. Trimming cost V 6 bases and J 3 bases; bases outside gene matches: 7. The CDR3 totals 14 residues. The source was PBMCs, collected before TCRalphabeta/CD19-depleted stem cell transplant. This receptor was obtained from a girl aged 2 to 9 with Fanconi anemia, due to receive a stem cell transplant. The gene calls are TRBV7-2 and TRBJ2-7; TRBD2 agrees at 8 bases. CDR3: CASSFSGTYYEQYF. In DNA, the CDR3 is TGTGCCAGCAGTTTTAGCGGGACCTACTACGAGCAGTACTTC.